This T cell receptor beta chain was observed in a study of Graves' ophthalmopathy and Graves' hyperthyroidism. Fresh peripheral blood (roughly 9.7 ml) yielded the PBMCs. Scientists amplified the TCR beta CDR3 regions from RNA transcripts. The library came from an HTBI-primed first-round RT-PCR and a second-round multiplex PCR. MiXCR was run by TCRdb on the multiplex PCR reads, yielding one entry per CDR3 protein. The profile shows over 500,000 distinct CDR3 sequences, about 20% of them singletons. The CDR3 runs to 15 residues. Trimming left V 1 base short and J 1 base short, with 10 bases between. In germline, CDR1 is SGHVS, CDR2 FQNEAQ.

The chain has TRBV7-8 and TRBJ1-1; a possible D gene is TRBD1 (6 bases). The sequenced sample was peripheral blood. The TCR was taken from a woman in her late teens or twenties with stable Graves' hyperthyroidism. Some clones in this sample may be carry-over from other donors' samples. The CDR3 DNA reads as TGTGCCAGCAGCTTAGAGGGGGGCCCGAACACTGAAGCTTTCTTT. As protein: CASSLEGGPNTEAFF.